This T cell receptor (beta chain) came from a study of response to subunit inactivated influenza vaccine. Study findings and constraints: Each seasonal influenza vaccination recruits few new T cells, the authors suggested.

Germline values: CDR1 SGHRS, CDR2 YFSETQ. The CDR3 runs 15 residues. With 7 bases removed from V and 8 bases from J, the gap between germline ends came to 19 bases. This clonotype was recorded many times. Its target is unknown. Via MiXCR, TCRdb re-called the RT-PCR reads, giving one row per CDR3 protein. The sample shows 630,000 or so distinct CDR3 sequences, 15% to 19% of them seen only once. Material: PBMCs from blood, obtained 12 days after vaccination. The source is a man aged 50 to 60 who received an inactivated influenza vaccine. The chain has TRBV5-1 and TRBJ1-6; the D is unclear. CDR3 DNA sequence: TGCGCCAGCGGACGAGACACCGCCGCTCATTCACCCCTCCACTTT. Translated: CASGRDTAAHSPLHF.